These 6 T cell receptor beta chains were sequenced from one sample in a study of blood T cell repertoires in COVID-19. The method was immunoSEQ multiplex PCR; TCRdb's version includes in-frame clones alone and lacks a portion of them. Counted here are under 150,000 clones, over 80% occurring once; the ten biggest clones make up around 4.5%. The sample comprised peripheral blood. The source of these receptors is a woman between 50 and 59 years old with acute or convalescent COVID-19.

The chain is built from TRBV21-1 and TRBJ2-7; the table names TRBD1, a call not compared with the DNA. TRBV21-1 constitutes a pseudogene. The CDR3 has 14 amino acids. CDR3 residues: CASNREQGDYEQYF. The CDR3 nucleotides read TGTGCCAGCAATCGGGAACAGGGGGACTACGAGCAGTACTTC.

The CDR3 is CASSQGGFQAFF. CDR3 nucleotides: TGCGCCAGCAGCCAGGGGGGATTCCAAGCTTTCTTT. The V and J genes are TRBV4-1 and TRBJ1-1; tentatively, D is TRBD1 (5 bases). Germline CDR1 MGHRA, CDR2 YSYEKL. The CDR3 sequence is 12 residues long. V was pared by 3 bases and J by 9 bases, with 11 bases between.

The CDR3 sequence: CASSSLAGGTTDTQYF. CDR3 DNA: TGTGCCAGCAGCTCTCTAGCGGGGGGGACGACAGATACGCAGTATTTT. The genes are TRBV7-2 and TRBJ2-3, with 12 bases lining up with TRBD2. Germline CDR1 SGHTA, CDR2 FQGNSA. This CDR3 contains 16 residues. V dropped 4 bases and J dropped 3; count of bases not matched to a gene: 5.

The chain employs TRBV7-8 and TRBJ2-1; 9 bases fit TRBD1. The V segment lost 0 bases and the J segment 10 bases; nucleotides outside the gene matches: 7. CDR1 SGHVS and CDR2 FQNEAQ come from the germline V gene. The CDR3 length is 15 residues. This chain's CDR3 is CASSLAGTGLSEQFF. In nucleotides, the CDR3 is TGTGCCAGCAGCTTAGCGGGGACAGGGTTAAGCGAGCAGTTCTTC.

This chain uses TRBV30 with TRBJ1-5; D remains ambiguous. CDR3 length equals 13 residues. The V and J ends lost 0 bases and 5 bases respectively, with 8 bases between them. Germline CDR1 reads GTSNPN; CDR2 reads SVGIG (reference sequence). The CDR3 DNA follows: TGTGCCTGGAGTGTTCAGGAGGATCAGCCCCAGCATTTT. Translating it yields CAWSVQEDQPQHF.

V gene TRBV5-6 combines with J gene TRBJ1-5, with a weak D call TRBD1 (6 bases). The CDR3 is made up of 15 amino acids. In germline, CDR1 is SGHDT, CDR2 YYEEEE. V lost 0 bases to trimming and J lost 7 bases, with 14 bases between them. CDR3 sequence (DNA): TGTGCCAGCAGCTTGGTTTCAGGGGAAAACCAGCCCCAGCATTTT. Translated: CASSLVSGENQPQHF.